The 15 T cell receptor beta chains in this list originate from one sample, sequenced in a study of CD8 T cells in Susac syndrome (dated by TCRdb to the late 2010s). Library creation used the immunoSEQ multiplex PCR assay. RNA was extracted using the RNeasy kit, and about 0.5 to 1 microgram was reverse transcribed with random hexamers. The public reads were reanalyzed by TCRdb: fastp trimming at Q25, MiXCR alignment, in-frame beta chains only. Rows are unified per CDR3 protein, each entry keeping the most common DNA and genes. The sample table contains about 150,000 distinct CDR3 sequences; only one count was recorded for approximately 94% of them. Of the sample, more than 0.2% falls within the top ten clones. Sequenced sample: CD8+ T cells from PBMCs. Receptors were obtained from a human donor with multiple sclerosis.

The chain links TRBV30 to TRBJ2-7; perhaps TRBD2 as D (6 bases). This CDR3 contains 14 residues. V gave up 0 bases and J gave up 1 base, with 10 bases separating them. CDR1 GTSNPN and CDR2 SVGIG come from the germline V gene (reference sequence). In nucleotides, the CDR3 is TGTGCCTGGAGTGTACCGGGGGAGTCCTACGAGCAGTACTTC. Translation gives CAWSVPGESYEQYF.

The V gene is TRBV7-2, the J gene TRBJ2-3, with D hard to call. From germline, CDR1 is SGHTA and CDR2 FQGNSA. The CDR3 sequence is 14 residues long. Deletions cut 1 base from V and 6 bases from J, with 11 bases between. In nucleotides, the CDR3 is TGTGCCAGCAGCTTAGACCCCCCGCAGGATACGCAGTATTTT. Protein product: CASSLDPPQDTQYF.

The chain has TRBV6-5 and TRBJ1-5, with D possibly matching TRBD1 (5 bases). The CDR3 has 19 amino acids. CDR1 MNHEY and CDR2 SVGAGI come from the germline V gene. With 2 bases removed from V and 0 bases from J, the gap between germline ends came to 20 bases. The CDR3 DNA reads as TGTGCCAGCAGTTACGGCAGCCGGGGCCCGGAATATAGCAATCAGCCCCAGCATTTT. It encodes CASSYGSRGPEYSNQPQHF.

The V gene is TRBV6-2 or TRBV6-3, the J gene TRBJ2-7; D is unclear. CDR1 is MNHEY and CDR2 is SVGEGT in the germline V gene. Trimming took off 7 bases at V and 3 bases at J, with 10 bases between the two ends. This CDR3 has 12 amino acids. CDR3 coding DNA: TGTGCCAGCAACCAAGCAGGCTACGAGCAGTACTTC. Its translation is CASNQAGYEQYF.

The chain joins TRBV29-1 to TRBJ1-2; D not certain. Germline values: CDR1 SQVTM, CDR2 ANQGSEA. The CDR3 runs to 11 residues. V shed 5 bases and J shed 4 bases, with 8 bases lying between them. CDR3 residues: CSVTDTYGYTF. The CDR3 bases are TGCAGCGTTACAGATACCTATGGCTACACCTTC.

The chain couples TRBV20-1 to TRBJ1-6; possible D gene TRBD1, 5 bases. The CDR3 consists of 14 residues. The germline V gene encodes CDR1 DFQATT and CDR2 SNEGSKA (reference sequence). V lost 0 bases and J 7 bases, leaving 10 bases between the germline ends. CDR3 sequence: CSARERAGNSPLHF. DNA for the CDR3: TGCAGTGCTAGAGAGAGGGCAGGGAATTCACCCCTCCACTTT.

This clonotype was observed a handful of times. This chain joins TRBV6-6 and TRBJ1-5; 7 nucleotides match TRBD1. Germline CDR1 reads MNHNY; CDR2 reads SVGAGI (reference sequence). With V trimmed by 1 base and J by 4 bases, 1 base remained unmatched. This CDR3 is built from 14 residues. The CDR3 loop is CASSYFRGNQPQHF. DNA of the CDR3: TGTGCCAGCAGTTACTTCAGGGGGAATCAGCCCCAGCATTTT.

V is TRBV9 and J is TRBJ1-1; maybe TRBD1 (6 bases). Germline CDR1 reads SGDLS; CDR2 reads YYNGEE. Trimming pared 3 bases from V and 5 bases from J, leaving 14 bases between. CDR3 length: 14 residues. The CDR3 DNA reads as TGTGCCAGCAGCGGATCCCAGGGGAGGACTGAAGCTTTCTTT. Protein product: CASSGSQGRTEAFF.

The chain links TRBV6-5 to TRBJ1-4, with a weak D call TRBD1 (5 bases). CDR1 and CDR2 (germline): MNHEY, SVGAGI. The CDR3 contains 13 residues. V lost 10 bases and J lost 3, with 12 bases in between. In nucleotides, the CDR3 is TGTGCCACCCTGGGGGGTGCTAATGAAAAACTGTTTTTT. As protein: CATLGGANEKLFF.

The rearrangement uses TRBV11-3 and TRBJ2-2, with D possibly being TRBD2 (6 bases). The germline V gene has CDR1 SGHNT and CDR2 YENEEA. The CDR3 runs 15 residues. Trimming took 3 bases from V and 4 from J, leaving 12 bases between them. CDR3 sequence reads: CASSFREGGTGELFF. Here the CDR3 DNA reads TGTGCCAGCAGCTTCCGAGAGGGAGGCACCGGGGAGCTGTTTTTT.

This clonotype rates as medium-sized. The rearrangement joins TRBV27 to TRBJ2-1; D gene ambiguous. V shed 6 bases and J shed 6 bases, with 6 bases lying between them. CDR1 and CDR2 (germline): MNHEY, SMNVEV (reference sequence). This CDR3 region has 11 residues. The DNA for the CDR3 is TGTGCCAGCAGCTTAGGCAATGAGCAGTTCTTC. Translated, it gives CASSLGNEQFF.

The chain joins TRBV9 to TRBJ2-3; the D is unclear. Germline-derived CDR1 and CDR2 are SGDLS and YYNGEE. V gave up 2 bases and J gave up 8 bases, with 15 bases separating them. The CDR3 is 14 amino acids. The CDR3 DNA reads as TGTGCCAGCAGCGTCTACCAAATAAGTTCTACGCAGTATTTT. Protein: CASSVYQISSTQYF.

CDR3: CAIGKGAHEQYF. In nucleotides, the CDR3 is TGTGCCATCGGGAAGGGGGCCCACGAGCAGTACTTC. This chain links TRBV10-3 with TRBJ2-7; 7 nucleotides align to TRBD1. Germline CDR1 ENHRY, CDR2 SYGVKD. J lost 5 bases, V lost 8 bases, and 6 bases had no gene match. CDR3 size: 12 residues.

The V gene is TRBV7-4, the J gene TRBJ2-6; possible D gene TRBD1, 5 bases. This CDR3 contains 15 residues. Trimming stripped 5 bases from V and 0 bases from J, with 8 bases between. The germline CDR1 and CDR2 sequences are SGHVT and SQSDAQ. CDR3 residues: CASSQGISGANVLTF. The DNA of the CDR3 is TGTGCCAGCAGCCAGGGCATCTCTGGGGCCAACGTCCTGACTTTC.

The chain combines TRBV9 with TRBJ1-2, with TRBD1 matching over 8 bases. In germline, CDR1 is SGDLS, CDR2 YYNGEE. The ends lost 4 bases at V and 5 bases at J; junction bases unmatched: 7. The CDR3 length is 14 residues. CDR3 sequence (DNA): TGTGCCAGCAGCCTAGGACAGGGAAGGTATGGCTACACCTTC. As protein: CASSLGQGRYGYTF.